This T cell receptor beta chain derives from a study of post-analysis software for immune sequencing data. The wider study: Secondary progressive, relapsing-remitting and progressive-relapsing multiple sclerosis were among the included disease courses. Findings of the study overall: Normalized Chao1 diversity in multiple sclerosis patients fell significantly below that of controls.

As to this clonotype: Its cognate antigen is unknown. One end of the junction is discordant with germline, which a read error may explain.

Presence of unique molecular identifiers characterized the TCR beta cDNA libraries. One entry per CDR3 protein results from TCRdb running MiXCR on the PCR reads. Here the sample spans some 240,000 distinct CDR3 sequences, 36% being singletons. The sample consisted of blood. The sequence came from a girl between 5 and 17 years old with multiple sclerosis.

DNA for the CDR3: TGTGCCACCGGGGGTGGAGACACCACATATTTT. Protein: CATGGGDTTYF. V gene TRBV12-3 or TRBV12-4 combines with J gene TRBJ1-3, with a tentative D call TRBD1 (5 bases). CDR3 length equals 11 residues.